The source of this T cell receptor (beta chain) is a study of regulatory T cells in long-lasting Graves disease. Broader study findings: It is possible that accuracy was reduced by the small size of the sample.

With respect to this clonotype: Its antigen is as yet unknown.

iRepertoire HTBI primers and Arm-PCR of CDR3 regions built TCR beta libraries. In TCRdb, the multiplex PCR reads were re-called with MiXCR into one record per CDR3 protein. This sample yields fewer than 600,000 distinct CDR3 sequences, of which 22% are seen a single time; around 13% belongs to the top ten. Germline CDR1 SGHNT, CDR2 YENEEA. The CDR3 is 19 residues long. Between the trimmed V and J ends, which lost 0 bases and 5 bases, there was a span of 20 bases. This sample's time point: persistent/refractory GD, antithyroid drugs over 5 years with positive TRAb. Researchers made the TCR library from RNA that was extracted from PBMCs.

The V gene is TRBV11-3, the J gene TRBJ1-6, with a weak D call TRBD1 (5 bases). This clonotype was sampled from a female donor with Graves disease. This material consisted of peripheral blood mononuclear cells (PBMCs), taken when the disease was refractory, from a patient treated with antithyroid drugs. CDR3 amino acids: CASSLEGEWRTGNNSPLHF. CDR3 in DNA: TGTGCCAGCAGCTTAGAAGGGGAGTGGAGGACTGGAAATAATTCACCCCTCCACTTT. The entire variable domain, with the rest obtained from reference TRBV11-3 and TRBJ1-6, is as follows: EAGVVQSPRYKIIEKKQPVAFWCNPISGHNTLYWYLQNLGQGPELLIRYENEEAVDDSQLPKDRFSAERLKGVDSTLKIQPAELGDSAVYLCASSLEGEWRTGNNSPLHFGNGTRLTVT.